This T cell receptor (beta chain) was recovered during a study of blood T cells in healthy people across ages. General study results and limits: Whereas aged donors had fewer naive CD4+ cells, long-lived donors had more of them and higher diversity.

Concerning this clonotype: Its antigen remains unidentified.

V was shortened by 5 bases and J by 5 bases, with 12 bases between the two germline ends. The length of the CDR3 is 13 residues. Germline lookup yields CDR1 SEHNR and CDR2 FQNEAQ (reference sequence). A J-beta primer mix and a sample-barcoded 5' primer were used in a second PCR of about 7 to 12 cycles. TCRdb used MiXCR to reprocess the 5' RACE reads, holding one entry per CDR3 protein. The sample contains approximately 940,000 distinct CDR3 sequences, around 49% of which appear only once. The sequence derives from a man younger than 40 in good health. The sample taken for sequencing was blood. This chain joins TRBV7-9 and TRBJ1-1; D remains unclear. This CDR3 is CASSARAATEAFF. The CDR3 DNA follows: TGTGCCAGCAGCGCAAGGGCAGCAACTGAAGCTTTCTTT.